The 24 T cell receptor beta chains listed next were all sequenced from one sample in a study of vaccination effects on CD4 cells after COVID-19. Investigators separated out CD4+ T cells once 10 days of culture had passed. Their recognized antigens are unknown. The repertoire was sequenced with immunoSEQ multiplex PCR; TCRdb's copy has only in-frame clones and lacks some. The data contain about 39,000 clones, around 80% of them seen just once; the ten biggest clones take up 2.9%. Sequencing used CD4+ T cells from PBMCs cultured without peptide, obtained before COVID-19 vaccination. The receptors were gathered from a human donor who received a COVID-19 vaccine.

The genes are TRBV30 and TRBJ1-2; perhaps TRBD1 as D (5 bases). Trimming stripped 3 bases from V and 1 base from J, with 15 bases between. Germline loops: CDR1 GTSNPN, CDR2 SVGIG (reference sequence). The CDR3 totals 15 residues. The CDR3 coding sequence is TGTGCCTGGAGCCCCGGGGGTCTTTTTAACTATGGCTACACCTTC. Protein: CAWSPGGLFNYGYTF.

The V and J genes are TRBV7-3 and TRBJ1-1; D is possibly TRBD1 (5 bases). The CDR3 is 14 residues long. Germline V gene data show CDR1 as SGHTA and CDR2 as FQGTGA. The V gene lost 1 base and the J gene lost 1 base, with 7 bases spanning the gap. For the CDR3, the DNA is TGTGCCAGCAGCTTAATTGGGGGGAACACTGAAGCTTTCTTT. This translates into CASSLIGGNTEAFF.

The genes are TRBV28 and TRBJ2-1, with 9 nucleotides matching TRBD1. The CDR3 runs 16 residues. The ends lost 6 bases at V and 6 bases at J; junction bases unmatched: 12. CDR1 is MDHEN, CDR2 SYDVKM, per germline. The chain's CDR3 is CASSSTPDRGRNEQFF. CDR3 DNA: TGTGCCAGCAGCTCAACGCCGGACAGGGGCCGCAATGAGCAGTTCTTC.

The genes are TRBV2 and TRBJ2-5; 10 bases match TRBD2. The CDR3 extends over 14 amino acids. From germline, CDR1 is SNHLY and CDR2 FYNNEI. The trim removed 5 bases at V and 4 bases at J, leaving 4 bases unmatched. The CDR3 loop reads CASSLSSGGETQYF. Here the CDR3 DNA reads TGTGCCAGCAGTCTCTCTAGCGGGGGAGAGACCCAGTACTTC.

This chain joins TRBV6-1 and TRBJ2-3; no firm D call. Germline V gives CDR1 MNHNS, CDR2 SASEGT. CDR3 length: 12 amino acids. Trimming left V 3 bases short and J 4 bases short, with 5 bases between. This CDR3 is CASSDTPDTQYF. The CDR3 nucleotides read TGTGCCAGCAGTGATACTCCAGATACGCAGTATTTT.

The CDR3 sequence is CASSFGRTGGEQYV. The CDR3 DNA reads as TGTGCCAGCAGCTTCGGGAGGACAGGGGGCGAGCAGTACGTC. V is TRBV7-9 and J is TRBJ2-7, with 10 bases identical to TRBD1. CDR1 and CDR2 from the germline V gene are SEHNR and FQNEAQ (reference sequence). Losses at the gene ends were 3 bases for V and 6 bases for J; bases not matched to a gene: 5. There are 14 residues in the CDR3.

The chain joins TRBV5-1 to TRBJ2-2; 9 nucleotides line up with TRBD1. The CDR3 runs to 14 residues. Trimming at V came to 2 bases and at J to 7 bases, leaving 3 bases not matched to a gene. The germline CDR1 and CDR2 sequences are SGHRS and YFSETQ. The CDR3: CASSLTGGGGELFF. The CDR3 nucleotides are TGCGCCAGCAGCTTAACAGGGGGCGGCGGGGAGCTGTTTTTT. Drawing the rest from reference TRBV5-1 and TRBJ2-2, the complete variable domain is KAGVTQTPRYLIKTRGQQVTLSCSPISGHRSVSWYQQTPGQGLQFLFEYFSETQRNKGNFPGRFSGRQFSNSRSEMNVSTLELGDSALYLCASSLTGGGGELFFGEGSRLTVL.

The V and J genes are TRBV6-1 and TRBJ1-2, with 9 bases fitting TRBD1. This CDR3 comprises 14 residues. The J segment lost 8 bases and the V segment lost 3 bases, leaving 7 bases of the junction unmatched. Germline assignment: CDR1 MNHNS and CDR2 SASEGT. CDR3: CASSEPGQGPGYTF. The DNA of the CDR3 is TGTGCCAGCAGTGAGCCGGGACAGGGTCCGGGCTACACCTTC.

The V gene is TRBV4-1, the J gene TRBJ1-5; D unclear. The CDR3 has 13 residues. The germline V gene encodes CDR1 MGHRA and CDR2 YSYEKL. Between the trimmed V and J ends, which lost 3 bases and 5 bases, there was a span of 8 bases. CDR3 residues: CASSQTLHQPQHF. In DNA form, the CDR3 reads TGCGCCAGCAGCCAGACTCTTCATCAGCCCCAGCATTTT.

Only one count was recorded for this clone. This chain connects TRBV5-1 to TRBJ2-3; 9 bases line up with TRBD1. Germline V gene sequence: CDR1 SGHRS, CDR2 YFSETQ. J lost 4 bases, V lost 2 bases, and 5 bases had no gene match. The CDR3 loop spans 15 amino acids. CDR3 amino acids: CASSLGQGIADTQYF. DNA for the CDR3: TGCGCCAGCAGCTTAGGACAGGGGATCGCAGATACGCAGTATTTT.

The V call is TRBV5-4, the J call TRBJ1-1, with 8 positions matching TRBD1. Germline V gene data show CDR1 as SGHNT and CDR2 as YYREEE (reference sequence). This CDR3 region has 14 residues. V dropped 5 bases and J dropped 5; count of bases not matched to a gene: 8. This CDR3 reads CASRATGGGTEAFF. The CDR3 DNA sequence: TGTGCCAGCAGGGCTACAGGGGGAGGGACTGAAGCTTTCTTT.

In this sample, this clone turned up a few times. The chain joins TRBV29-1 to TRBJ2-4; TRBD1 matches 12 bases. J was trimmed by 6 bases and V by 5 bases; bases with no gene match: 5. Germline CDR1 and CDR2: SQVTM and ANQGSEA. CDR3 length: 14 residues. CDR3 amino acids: CSVSGQGAGNIQYF. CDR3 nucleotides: TGCAGCGTTTCGGGACAGGGGGCGGGAAACATTCAGTACTTC.

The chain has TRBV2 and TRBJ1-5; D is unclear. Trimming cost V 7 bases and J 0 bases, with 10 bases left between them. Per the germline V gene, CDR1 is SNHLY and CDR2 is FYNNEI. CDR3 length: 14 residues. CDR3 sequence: CASNREASNQPQHF. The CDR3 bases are TGTGCCAGCAACCGGGAGGCTAGCAATCAGCCCCAGCATTTT.

The CDR3 spells CASSPPESGGGQPQHF. CDR3 nucleotide sequence: TGTGCCAGCTCACCACCGGAGTCAGGGGGAGGGCAGCCCCAGCATTTT. The rearrangement joins TRBV18 to TRBJ1-5; 7 nucleotides agree with TRBD1. The V and J ends lost 0 bases and 7 bases, in that order; junction bases with no gene match: 9. This CDR3 spans 16 amino acids. Germline V gives CDR1 KGHSH, CDR2 LQKENI.

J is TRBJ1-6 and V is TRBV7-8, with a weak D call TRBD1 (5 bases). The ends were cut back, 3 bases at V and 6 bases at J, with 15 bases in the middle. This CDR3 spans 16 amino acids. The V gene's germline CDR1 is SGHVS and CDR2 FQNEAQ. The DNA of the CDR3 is TGTGCCAGCAGCTTCAGGGCCGGGACCGGTAATTCACCCCTCCACTTT. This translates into CASSFRAGTGNSPLHF.

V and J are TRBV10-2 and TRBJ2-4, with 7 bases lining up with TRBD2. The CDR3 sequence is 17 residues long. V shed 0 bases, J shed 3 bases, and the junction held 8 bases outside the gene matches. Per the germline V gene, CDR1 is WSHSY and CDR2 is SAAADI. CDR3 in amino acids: CASSESVASGRKNIQYF. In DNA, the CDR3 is TGCGCCAGCAGTGAGTCGGTGGCTAGCGGCCGCAAAAACATTCAGTACTTC.

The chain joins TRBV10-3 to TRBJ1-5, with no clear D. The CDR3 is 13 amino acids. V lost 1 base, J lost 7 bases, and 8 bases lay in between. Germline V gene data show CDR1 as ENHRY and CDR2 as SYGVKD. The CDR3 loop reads CAISEYEGQPQHF. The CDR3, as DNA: TGTGCCATCAGTGAGTACGAAGGGCAGCCCCAGCATTTT.

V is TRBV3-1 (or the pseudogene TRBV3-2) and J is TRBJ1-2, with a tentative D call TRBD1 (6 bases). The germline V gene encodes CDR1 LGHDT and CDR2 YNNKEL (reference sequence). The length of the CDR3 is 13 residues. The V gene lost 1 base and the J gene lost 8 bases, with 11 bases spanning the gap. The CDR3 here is CASSQGGLGGYTF. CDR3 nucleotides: TGTGCCAGCAGCCAAGGGGGGCTAGGAGGCTACACCTTC.

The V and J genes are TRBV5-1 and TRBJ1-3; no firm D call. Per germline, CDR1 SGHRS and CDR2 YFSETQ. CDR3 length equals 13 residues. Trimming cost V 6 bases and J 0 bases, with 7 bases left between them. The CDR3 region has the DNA TGCGCCAGCAAGCACAGCTCTGGAAACACCATATATTTT. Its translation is CASKHSSGNTIYF.

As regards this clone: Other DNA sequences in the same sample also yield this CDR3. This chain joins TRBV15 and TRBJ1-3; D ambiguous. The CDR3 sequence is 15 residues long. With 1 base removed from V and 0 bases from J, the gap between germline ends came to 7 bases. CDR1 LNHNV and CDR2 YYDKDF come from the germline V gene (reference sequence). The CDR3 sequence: CATSRGRGSGNTIYF. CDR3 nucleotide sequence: TGTGCCACCAGCAGAGGACGGGGCTCTGGAAACACCATATATTTT. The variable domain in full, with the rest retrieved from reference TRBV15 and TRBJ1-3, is DAMVIQNPRYQVTQFGKPVTLSCSQTLNHNVMYWYQQKSSQAPKLLFHYYDKDFNNEADTPDNFQSRRPNTSFCFLDIRSPGLGDTAMYLCATSRGRGSGNTIYFGEGSWLTVV.

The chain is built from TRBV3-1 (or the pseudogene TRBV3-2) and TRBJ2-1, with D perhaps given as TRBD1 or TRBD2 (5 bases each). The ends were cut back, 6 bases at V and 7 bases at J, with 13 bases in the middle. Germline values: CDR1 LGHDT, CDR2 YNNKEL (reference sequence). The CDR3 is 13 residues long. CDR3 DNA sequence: TGTGCCAGCAGTCTAATTGGGGGAAATGAGCAGTTCTTC. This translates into CASSLIGGNEQFF.

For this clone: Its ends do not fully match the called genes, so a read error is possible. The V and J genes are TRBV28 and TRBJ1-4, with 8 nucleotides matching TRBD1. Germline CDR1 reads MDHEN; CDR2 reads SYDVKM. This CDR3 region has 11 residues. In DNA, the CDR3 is TGTGCCAGCAGTTCTGGACAGGGCGCTTTGTTT. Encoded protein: CASSSGQGALF.

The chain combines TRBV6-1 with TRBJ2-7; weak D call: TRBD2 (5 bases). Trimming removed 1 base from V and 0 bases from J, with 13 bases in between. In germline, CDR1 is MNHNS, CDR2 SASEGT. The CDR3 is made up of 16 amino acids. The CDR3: CASSEVGQRSSYEQYV. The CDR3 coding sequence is TGTGCCAGCAGTGAAGTAGGGCAGCGGAGCTCCTACGAGCAGTACGTC.

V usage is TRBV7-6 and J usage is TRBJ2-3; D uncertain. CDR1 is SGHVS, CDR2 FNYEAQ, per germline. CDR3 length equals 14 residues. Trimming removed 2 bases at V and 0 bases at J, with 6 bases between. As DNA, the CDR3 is TGTGCCAGCAGCTTACAGACTAGCACAGATACGCAGTATTTT. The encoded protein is CASSLQTSTDTQYF. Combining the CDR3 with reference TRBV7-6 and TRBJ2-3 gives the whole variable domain GAGVSQSPRYKVTKRGQDVALRCDPISGHVSLYWYRQALGQGPEFLTYFNYEAQQDKSGLPNDRFSAERPEGSISTLTIQRTEQRDSAMYRCASSLQTSTDTQYFGPGTRLTVL.